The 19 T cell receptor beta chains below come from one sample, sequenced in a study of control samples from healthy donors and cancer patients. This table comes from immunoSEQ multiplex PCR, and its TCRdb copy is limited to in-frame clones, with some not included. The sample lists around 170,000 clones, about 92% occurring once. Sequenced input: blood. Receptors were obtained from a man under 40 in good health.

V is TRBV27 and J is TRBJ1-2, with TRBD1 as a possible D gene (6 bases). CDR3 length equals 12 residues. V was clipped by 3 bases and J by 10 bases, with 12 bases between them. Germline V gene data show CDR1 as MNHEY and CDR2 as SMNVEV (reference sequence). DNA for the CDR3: TGTGCCAGCAGTTTGGCGGGGGGCACCTACACCTTC. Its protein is CASSLAGGTYTF.

The CDR3 bases are TGTGCCAGCAGCTCCGGGACAGCAAGACCCTACGAGCAGTACTTC. Translation gives CASSSGTARPYEQYF. The chain uses TRBV7-9 and TRBJ2-7, with TRBD1 matching over 7 bases. V was pared by 4 bases and J by 2 bases, with 8 bases of the junction left unmatched. This CDR3 is 15 amino acids long. From germline, CDR1 is SEHNR and CDR2 FQNEAQ (reference sequence).

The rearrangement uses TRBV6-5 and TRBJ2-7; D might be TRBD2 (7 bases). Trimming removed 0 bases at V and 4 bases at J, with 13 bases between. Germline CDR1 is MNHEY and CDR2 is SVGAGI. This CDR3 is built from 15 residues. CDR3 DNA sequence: TGTGCCAGCAGTTACTCTAGGGGGGGCGGGTACGAGCAGTACTTC. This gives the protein CASSYSRGGGYEQYF.

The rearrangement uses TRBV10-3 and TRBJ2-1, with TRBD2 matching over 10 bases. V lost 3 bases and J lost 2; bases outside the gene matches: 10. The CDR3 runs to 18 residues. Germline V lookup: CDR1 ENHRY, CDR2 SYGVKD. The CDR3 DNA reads TGTGCCATCAGTGATCCTAGCGGGGGAGGTGGGGCCTACAATGAGCAGTTCTTC. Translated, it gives CAISDPSGGGGAYNEQFF.

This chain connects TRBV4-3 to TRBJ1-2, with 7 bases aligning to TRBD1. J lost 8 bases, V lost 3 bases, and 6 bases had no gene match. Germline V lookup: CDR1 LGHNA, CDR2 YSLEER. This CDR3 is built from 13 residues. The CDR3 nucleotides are TGCGCCAGCAGCCACACAGGGGCTGGAGGCTACACCTTC. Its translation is CASSHTGAGGYTF.

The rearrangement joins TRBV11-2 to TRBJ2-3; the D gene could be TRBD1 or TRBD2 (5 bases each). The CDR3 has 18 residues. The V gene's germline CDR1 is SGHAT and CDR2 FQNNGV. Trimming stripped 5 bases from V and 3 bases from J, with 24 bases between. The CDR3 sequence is CASSRGFPRGGMTDTQYF. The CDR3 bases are TGTGCCAGCAGCAGAGGGTTCCCTCGGGGCGGTATGACAGATACGCAGTATTTT.

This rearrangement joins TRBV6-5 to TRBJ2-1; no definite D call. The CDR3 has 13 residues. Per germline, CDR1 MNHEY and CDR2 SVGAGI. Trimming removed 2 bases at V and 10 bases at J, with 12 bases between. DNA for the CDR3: TGTGCCAGCAGTTACGATCCGAGCTACGAGCAGTTCTTC. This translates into CASSYDPSYEQFF.

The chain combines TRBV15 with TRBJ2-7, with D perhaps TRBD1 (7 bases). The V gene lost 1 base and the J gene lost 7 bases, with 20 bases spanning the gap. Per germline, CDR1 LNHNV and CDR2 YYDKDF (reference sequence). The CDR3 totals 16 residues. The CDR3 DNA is TGTGCCACCAGCAGAGTCGAGGAGGGGGCAGACCTGGAGCAGTACTTC. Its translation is CATSRVEEGADLEQYF.

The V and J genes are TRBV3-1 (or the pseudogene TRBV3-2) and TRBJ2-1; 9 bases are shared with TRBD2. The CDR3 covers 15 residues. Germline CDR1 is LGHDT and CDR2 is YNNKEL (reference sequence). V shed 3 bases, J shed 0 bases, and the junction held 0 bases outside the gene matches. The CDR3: CASSHSGSSYNEQFF. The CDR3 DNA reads TGTGCCAGCAGCCATAGCGGGAGCTCCTACAATGAGCAGTTCTTC.

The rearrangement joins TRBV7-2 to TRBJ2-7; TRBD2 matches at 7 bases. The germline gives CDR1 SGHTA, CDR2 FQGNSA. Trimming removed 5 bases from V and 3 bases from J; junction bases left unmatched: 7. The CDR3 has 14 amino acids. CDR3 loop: CASSLNRDYYEQYF. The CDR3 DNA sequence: TGTGCCAGCAGCCTAAATCGGGACTACTACGAGCAGTACTTC. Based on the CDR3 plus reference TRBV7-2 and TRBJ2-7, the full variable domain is GAGVSQSPSNKVTEKGKDVELRCDPISGHTALYWYRQSLGQGLEFLIYFQGNSAPDKSGLPSDRFSAERTGGSVSTLTIQRTQQEDSAVYLCASSLNRDYYEQYFGPGTRLTVT.

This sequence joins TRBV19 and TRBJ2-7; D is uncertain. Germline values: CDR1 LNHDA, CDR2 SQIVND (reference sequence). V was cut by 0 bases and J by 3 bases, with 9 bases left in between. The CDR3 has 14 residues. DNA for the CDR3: TGTGCCAGTAGTATAGACCCGTGGGTCTACGAGCAGTACTTC. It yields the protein CASSIDPWVYEQYF.

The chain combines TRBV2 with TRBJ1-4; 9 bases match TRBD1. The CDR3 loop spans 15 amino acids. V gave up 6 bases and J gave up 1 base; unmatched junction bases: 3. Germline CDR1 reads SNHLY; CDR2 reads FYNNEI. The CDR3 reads CASSDRGGTNEKLFF. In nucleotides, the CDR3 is TGTGCCAGCAGCGACAGGGGGGGAACTAATGAAAAACTGTTTTTT.

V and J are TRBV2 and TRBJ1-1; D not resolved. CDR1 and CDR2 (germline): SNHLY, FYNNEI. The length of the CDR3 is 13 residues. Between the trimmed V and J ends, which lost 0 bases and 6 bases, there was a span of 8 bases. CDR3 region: CASSEAGGPEAFF. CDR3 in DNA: TGTGCCAGCAGTGAAGCTGGCGGCCCTGAAGCTTTCTTT.

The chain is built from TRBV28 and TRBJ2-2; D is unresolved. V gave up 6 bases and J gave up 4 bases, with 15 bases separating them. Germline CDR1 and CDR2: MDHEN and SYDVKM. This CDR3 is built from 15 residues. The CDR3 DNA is TGTGCCAGCAGACTGACTCCCCTGGGCACCGGGGAGCTGTTTTTT. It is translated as CASRLTPLGTGELFF.

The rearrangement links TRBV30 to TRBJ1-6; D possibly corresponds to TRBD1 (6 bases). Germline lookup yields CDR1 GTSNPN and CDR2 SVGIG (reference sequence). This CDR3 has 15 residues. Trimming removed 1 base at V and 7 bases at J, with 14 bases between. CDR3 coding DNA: TGTGCCTGGAGTGCTGTGGGACACGTCAATTCACCCCTCCACTTT. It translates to CAWSAVGHVNSPLHF.

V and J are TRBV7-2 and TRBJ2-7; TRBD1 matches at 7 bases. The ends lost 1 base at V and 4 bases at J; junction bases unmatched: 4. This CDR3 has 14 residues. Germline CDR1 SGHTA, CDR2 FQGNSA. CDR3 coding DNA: TGTGCCAGCAGCTTAGGGACAGGCAGTTACGAGCAGTACTTC. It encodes CASSLGTGSYEQYF. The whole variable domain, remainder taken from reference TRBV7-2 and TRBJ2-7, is GAGVSQSPSNKVTEKGKDVELRCDPISGHTALYWYRQSLGQGLEFLIYFQGNSAPDKSGLPSDRFSAERTGGSVSTLTIQRTQQEDSAVYLCASSLGTGSYEQYFGPGTRLTVT.

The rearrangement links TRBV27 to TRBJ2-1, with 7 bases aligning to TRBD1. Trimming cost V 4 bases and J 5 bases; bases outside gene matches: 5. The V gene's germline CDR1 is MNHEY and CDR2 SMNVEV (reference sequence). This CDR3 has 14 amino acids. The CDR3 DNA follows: TGTGCCAGCAGTTCCAGGACAGGAAACAATGAGCAGTTCTTC. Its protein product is CASSSRTGNNEQFF.

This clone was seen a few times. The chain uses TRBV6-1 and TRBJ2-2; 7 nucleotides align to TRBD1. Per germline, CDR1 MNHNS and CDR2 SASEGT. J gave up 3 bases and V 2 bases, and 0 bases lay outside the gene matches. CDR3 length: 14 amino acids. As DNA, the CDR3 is TGTGCCAGCAGTGAACAGGGGGACACCGGGGAGCTGTTTTTT. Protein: CASSEQGDTGELFF.

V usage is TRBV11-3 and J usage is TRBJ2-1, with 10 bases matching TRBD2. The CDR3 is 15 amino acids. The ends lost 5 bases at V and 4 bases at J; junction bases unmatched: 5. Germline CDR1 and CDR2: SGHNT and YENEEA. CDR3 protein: CASSPGGLAYNEQFF. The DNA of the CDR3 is TGTGCCAGCAGCCCCGGGGGACTAGCGTACAATGAGCAGTTCTTC. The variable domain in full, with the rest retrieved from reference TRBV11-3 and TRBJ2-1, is EAGVVQSPRYKIIEKKQPVAFWCNPISGHNTLYWYLQNLGQGPELLIRYENEEAVDDSQLPKDRFSAERLKGVDSTLKIQPAELGDSAVYLCASSPGGLAYNEQFFGPGTRLTVL.